A single sample gave rise to the 2 T cell receptor beta chains below, sequenced in a study of OX40 agonist ivuxolimab in advanced cancers. Only in-frame clones appear in the TCRdb table, and some are missing; sequencing was by immunoSEQ multiplex PCR. The repertoire holds tens of thousands of clones, with 65% to 90% as singletons. Sequences were derived from CD4+ or CD8+ T cells sorted from blood, sampled in a trial of the OX40 agonist ivuxolimab. These receptors were taken from an adult with an advanced solid tumor such as melanoma, head and neck, liver or kidney cancer.

This clone appeared a few times. This sequence joins TRBV11-2 and TRBJ1-1; 8 positions match TRBD1. The CDR3 sequence is 16 residues long. Per germline, CDR1 SGHAT and CDR2 FQNNGV. V gave up 4 bases and J gave up 1 base; unmatched junction bases: 8. The CDR3 region has the DNA TGTGCCAGCAGCTCCCCAGGGGGCAGAGCGAACACTGAAGCTTTCTTT. Translated: CASSSPGGRANTEAFF. Combining the CDR3 with reference TRBV11-2 and TRBJ1-1 gives the whole variable domain EAGVAQSPRYKIIEKRQSVAFWCNPISGHATLYWYQQILGQGPKLLIQFQNNGVVDDSQLPKDRFSAERLKGVDSTLKIQPAKLEDSAVYLCASSSPGGRANTEAFFGQGTRLTVV.

The chain is built from TRBV30 and TRBJ1-4; D is undetermined. V was trimmed by 6 bases and J by 0 bases, leaving 11 bases between them. Germline CDR1 GTSNPN, CDR2 SVGIG (reference sequence). This CDR3 region has 14 residues. In DNA form, the CDR3 reads TGTGCCTGTAACCTCGGGGCAACTAATGAAAAACTGTTTTTT. Amino acids: CACNLGATNEKLFF.